This TCR beta chain was recovered during a study of cytomegalovirus exposure and HLA in healthy donors. The study ran its PCR with 60 Vbeta and 13 Jbeta primers. Generated by immunoSEQ multiplex PCR, the TCRdb table keeps only in-frame clones and is missing some. The sample holds fewer than 100,000 clones; roughly two thirds are singletons and the top ten take about 1.2%. Trimming left V 5 bases short and J 6 bases short, with 13 bases between. This CDR3 contains 13 residues. Germline CDR1 is MNHEY and CDR2 is SVGAGI. Sequencing used PBMCs. The sequence derives from a female donor in good health and CMV-seronegative. The rearrangement joins TRBV6-5 to TRBJ1-2; tentatively, D is TRBD1 (5 bases). The CDR3 reads CASSGAWGDGYTF. For the CDR3, the DNA is TGTGCCAGCAGTGGGGCTTGGGGGGATGGCTACACCTTC.